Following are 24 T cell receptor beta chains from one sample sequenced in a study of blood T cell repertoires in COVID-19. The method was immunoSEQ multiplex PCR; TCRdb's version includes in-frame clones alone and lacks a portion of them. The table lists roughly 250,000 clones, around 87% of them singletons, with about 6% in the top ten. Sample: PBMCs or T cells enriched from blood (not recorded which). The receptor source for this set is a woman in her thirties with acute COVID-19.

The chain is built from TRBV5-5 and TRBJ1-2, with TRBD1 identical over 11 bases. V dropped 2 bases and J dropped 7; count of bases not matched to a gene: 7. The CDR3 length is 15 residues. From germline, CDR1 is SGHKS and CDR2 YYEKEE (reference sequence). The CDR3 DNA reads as TGTGCCAGCAGCTTCAAGGGACAGGGGGTAGTTGGCTACACCTTC. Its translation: CASSFKGQGVVGYTF.

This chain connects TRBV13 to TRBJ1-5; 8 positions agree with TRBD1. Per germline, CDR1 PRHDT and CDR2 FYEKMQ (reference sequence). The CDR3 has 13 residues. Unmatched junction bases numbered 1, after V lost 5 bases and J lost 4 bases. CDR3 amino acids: CASSNRGNQPQHF. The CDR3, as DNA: TGTGCCAGCAGCAACAGGGGGAATCAGCCCCAGCATTTT.

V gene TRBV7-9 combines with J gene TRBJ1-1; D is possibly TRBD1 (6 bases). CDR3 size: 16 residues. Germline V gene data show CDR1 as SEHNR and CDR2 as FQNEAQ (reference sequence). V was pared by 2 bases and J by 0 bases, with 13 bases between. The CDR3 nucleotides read TGTGCCAGCAGCTTATATCCCCAGGGGCTGAACACTGAAGCTTTCTTT. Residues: CASSLYPQGLNTEAFF. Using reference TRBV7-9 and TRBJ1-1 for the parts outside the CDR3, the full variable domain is DTGVSQNPRHKITKRGQNVTFRCDPISEHNRLYWYRQTLGQGPEFLTYFQNEAQLEKSRLLSDRFSAERPKGSFSTLEIQRTEQGDSAMYLCASSLYPQGLNTEAFFGQGTRLTVV.

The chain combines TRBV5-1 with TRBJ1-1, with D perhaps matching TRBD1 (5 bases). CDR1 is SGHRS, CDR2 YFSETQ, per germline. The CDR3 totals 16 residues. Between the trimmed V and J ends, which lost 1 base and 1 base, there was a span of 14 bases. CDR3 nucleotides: TGCGCCAGCAGCTTGTTGGAGGGTGGGGGGAACACTGAAGCTTTCTTT. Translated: CASSLLEGGGNTEAFF.

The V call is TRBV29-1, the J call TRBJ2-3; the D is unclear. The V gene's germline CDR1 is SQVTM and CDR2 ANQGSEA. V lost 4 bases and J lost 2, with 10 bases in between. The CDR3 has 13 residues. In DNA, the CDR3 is TGCAGCGTTGGACAATGGGTCACAGATACGCAGTATTTT. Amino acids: CSVGQWVTDTQYF.

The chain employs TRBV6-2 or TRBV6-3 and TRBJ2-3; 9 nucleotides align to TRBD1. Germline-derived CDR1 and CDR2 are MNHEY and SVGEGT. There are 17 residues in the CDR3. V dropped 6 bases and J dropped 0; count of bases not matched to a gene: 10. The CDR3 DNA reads TGTGCCAGCAGCCCCCCCCGGACAGGGGCTAGCACAGATACGCAGTATTTT. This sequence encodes CASSPPRTGASTDTQYF.

The CDR3 is CSVEEGTAPIPDTQYF. The CDR3 coding sequence is TGCAGCGTTGAAGAGGGGACAGCCCCCATCCCAGATACGCAGTATTTT. V usage is TRBV29-1 and J usage is TRBJ2-3, with TRBD1 matching over 7 bases. Germline V gene sequence: CDR1 SQVTM, CDR2 ANQGSEA. The CDR3 length is 16 residues. After removal of 0 bases from V and 4 bases from J, the junction contained 10 bases not matched to a gene.

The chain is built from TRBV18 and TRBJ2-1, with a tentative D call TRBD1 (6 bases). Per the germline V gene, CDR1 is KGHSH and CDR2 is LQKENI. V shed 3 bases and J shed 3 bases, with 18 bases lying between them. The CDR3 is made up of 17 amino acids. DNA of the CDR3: TGTGCCAGCTCACCCTTAGGACAGCCAGCAATCTACAATGAGCAGTTCTTC. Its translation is CASSPLGQPAIYNEQFF.

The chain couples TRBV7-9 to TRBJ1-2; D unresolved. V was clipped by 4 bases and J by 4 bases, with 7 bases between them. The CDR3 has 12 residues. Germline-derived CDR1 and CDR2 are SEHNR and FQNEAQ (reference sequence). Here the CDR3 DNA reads TGTGCCAGCAGCTCGCCGGGCTATGGCTACACCTTC. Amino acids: CASSSPGYGYTF.

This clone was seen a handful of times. The CDR3 region is CASSLDNGARGRDYGYTF. The CDR3 DNA reads as TGTGCCAGCAGCTTGGATAATGGCGCCAGGGGGCGCGACTATGGCTACACCTTC. The chain recombines TRBV7-8 with TRBJ1-2; 8 positions agree with TRBD1. Germline CDR1 and CDR2: SGHVS and FQNEAQ. The CDR3 covers 18 residues. The ends lost 3 bases at V and 3 bases at J; junction bases unmatched: 15.

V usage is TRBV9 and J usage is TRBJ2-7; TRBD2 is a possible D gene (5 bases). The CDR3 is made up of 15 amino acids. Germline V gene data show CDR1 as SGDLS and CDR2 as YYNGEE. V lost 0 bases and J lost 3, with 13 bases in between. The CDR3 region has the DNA TGTGCCAGCAGCGTAGACTACGGGATACACTACGAGCAGTACTTC. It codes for CASSVDYGIHYEQYF.

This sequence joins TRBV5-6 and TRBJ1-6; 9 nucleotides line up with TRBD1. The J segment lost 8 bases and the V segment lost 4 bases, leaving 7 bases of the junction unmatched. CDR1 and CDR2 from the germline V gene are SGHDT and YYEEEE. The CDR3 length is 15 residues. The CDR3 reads CASSDTGGMDSPLHF. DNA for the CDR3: TGTGCCAGCAGCGACACAGGGGGCATGGATTCACCCCTCCACTTT. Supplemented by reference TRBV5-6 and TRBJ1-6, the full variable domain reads DAGVTQSPTHLIKTRGQQVTLRCSPKSGHDTVSWYQQALGQGPQFIFQYYEEEERQRGNFPDRFSGHQFPNYSSELNVNALLLGDSALYLCASSDTGGMDSPLHFGNGTRLTVT.

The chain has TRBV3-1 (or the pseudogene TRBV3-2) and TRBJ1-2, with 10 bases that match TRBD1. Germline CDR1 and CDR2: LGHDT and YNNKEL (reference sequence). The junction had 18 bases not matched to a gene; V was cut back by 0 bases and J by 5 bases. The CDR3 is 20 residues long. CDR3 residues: CASSQDAAPLTGGAEYGYTF. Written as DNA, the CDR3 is TGTGCCAGCAGCCAAGATGCGGCGCCGTTGACAGGGGGCGCGGAGTATGGCTACACCTTC.

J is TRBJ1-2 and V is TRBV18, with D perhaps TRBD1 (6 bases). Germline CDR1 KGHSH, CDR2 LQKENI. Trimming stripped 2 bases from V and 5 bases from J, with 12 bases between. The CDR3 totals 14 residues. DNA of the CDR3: TGTGCCAGCTCACCAAGCCGGACAGATTATGGCTACACCTTC. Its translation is CASSPSRTDYGYTF.

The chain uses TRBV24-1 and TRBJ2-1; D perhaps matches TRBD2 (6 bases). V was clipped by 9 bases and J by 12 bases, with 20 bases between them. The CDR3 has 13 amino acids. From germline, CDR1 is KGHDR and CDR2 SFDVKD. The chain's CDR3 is CATQGGTPDGQFF. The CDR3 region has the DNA TGTGCCACCCAGGGCGGGACGCCGGATGGGCAGTTCTTC.

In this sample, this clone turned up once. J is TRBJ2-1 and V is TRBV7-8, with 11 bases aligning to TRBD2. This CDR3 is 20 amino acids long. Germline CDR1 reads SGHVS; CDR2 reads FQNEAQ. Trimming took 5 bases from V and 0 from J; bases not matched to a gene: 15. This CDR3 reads CASSRGGSGRARSSYNEQFF. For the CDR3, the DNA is TGTGCCAGCAGCCGAGGGGGTAGCGGGAGGGCCCGCAGCTCCTACAATGAGCAGTTCTTC. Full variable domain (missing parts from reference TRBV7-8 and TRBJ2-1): GAGVSQSPRYKVAKRGQDVALRCDPISGHVSLFWYQQALGQGPEFLTYFQNEAQLDKSGLPSDRFFAERPEGSVSTLKIQRTQQEDSAVYLCASSRGGSGRARSSYNEQFFGPGTRLTVL.

The DNA of the CDR3 is TGTGCCAGCAGCCCCCTACGGGGGACCTACGAGCAGTACTTC. Translated: CASSPLRGTYEQYF. The gene calls are TRBV5-6 and TRBJ2-7; the D gene is possibly TRBD2 (6 bases). This CDR3 is 14 amino acids long. Germline values: CDR1 SGHDT, CDR2 YYEEEE. V shed 4 bases and J shed 2 bases, with 13 bases lying between them.

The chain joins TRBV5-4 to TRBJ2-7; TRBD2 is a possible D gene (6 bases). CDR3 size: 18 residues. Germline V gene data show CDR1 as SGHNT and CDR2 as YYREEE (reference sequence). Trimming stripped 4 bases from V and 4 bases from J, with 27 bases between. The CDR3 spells CASSLGGTEGDLIYEQYF. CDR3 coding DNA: TGTGCCAGCAGCCTTGGGGGGACGGAAGGCGACCTAATTTACGAGCAGTACTTC.

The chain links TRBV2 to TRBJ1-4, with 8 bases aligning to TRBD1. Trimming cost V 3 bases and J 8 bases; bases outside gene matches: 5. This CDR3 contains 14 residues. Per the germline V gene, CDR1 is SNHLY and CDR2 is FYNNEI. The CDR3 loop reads CASSDRTGSEKLFF. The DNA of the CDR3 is TGTGCCAGCAGTGATCGGACAGGGTCGGAAAAACTGTTTTTT. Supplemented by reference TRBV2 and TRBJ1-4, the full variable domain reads EPEVTQTPSHQVTQMGQEVILRCVPISNHLYFYWYRQILGQKVEFLVSFYNNEISEKSEIFDDQFSVERPDGSNFTLKIRSTKLEDSAMYFCASSDRTGSEKLFFGSGTQLSVL.

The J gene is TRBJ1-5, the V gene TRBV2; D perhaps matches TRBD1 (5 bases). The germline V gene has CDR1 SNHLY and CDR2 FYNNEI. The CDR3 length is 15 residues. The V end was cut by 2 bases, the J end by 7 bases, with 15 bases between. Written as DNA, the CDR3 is TGTGCCAGCAGTGAAACAGGCCGATTAACCCAGCCCCAGCATTTT. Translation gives CASSETGRLTQPQHF.

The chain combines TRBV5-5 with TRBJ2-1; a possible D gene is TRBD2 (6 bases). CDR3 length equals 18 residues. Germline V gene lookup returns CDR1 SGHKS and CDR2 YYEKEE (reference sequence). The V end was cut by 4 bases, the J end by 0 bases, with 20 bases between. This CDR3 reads CASSLYPGPGSSYNEQFF. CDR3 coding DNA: TGTGCCAGCAGCCTGTACCCGGGACCCGGGAGCTCCTACAATGAGCAGTTCTTC.

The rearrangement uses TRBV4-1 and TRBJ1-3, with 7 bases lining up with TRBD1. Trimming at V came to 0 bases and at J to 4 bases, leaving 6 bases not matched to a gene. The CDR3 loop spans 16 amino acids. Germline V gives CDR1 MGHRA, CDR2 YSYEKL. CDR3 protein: CASSQDDRVRGNTIYF. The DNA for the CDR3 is TGCGCCAGCAGCCAAGATGACAGGGTACGCGGAAACACCATATATTTT.

The CDR3 loop reads CASSLSGGSNTQYF. The CDR3 DNA follows: TGTGCCAGCAGCCTCTCGGGGGGTTCGAATACGCAGTATTTT. V is TRBV28 and J is TRBJ2-3; 7 nucleotides line up with TRBD2. The CDR3 length is 14 residues. The junction had 10 bases not matched to a gene; V was cut back by 6 bases and J by 7 bases. Germline CDR1 is MDHEN and CDR2 is SYDVKM.

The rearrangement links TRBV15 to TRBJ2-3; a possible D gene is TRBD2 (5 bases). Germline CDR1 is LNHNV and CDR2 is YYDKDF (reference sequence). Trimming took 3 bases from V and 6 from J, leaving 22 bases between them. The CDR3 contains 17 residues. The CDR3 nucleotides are TGTGCCACCAGCAGCGTAAGTTATGCCGGAGGCGGGGATACGCAGTATTTT. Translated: CATSSVSYAGGGDTQYF.